Reported below is one TCR beta chain. Its antigen is still unknown. In the PCR, 60 Vbeta and 13 Jbeta primers were used. Some clones are missing from TCRdb's copy, which holds only in-frame ones; the method was immunoSEQ multiplex PCR. The sample consists of around 97,000 clones, around 10% of them appearing once. CDR3 length equals 15 residues. Trimming removed 4 bases from V and 3 bases from J; junction bases left unmatched: 2. Per the germline V gene, CDR1 is SGHDN and CDR2 is FVKESK. This sample is part of a study of cytomegalovirus exposure and HLA in healthy donors. Study-wide context: Among the 300 to 500 genotyped donors, approximately 80% were placed in the Caucasian-associated ancestry cluster. Study outcomes and limitations: Analysis was carried out at a later point, and it linked a missense DCLRE1C variant to TCR beta V- and J-gene trimming. An apparent linkage of common viral pathogens to several of the most significant clusters emerged in a later analysis. The study found most TCR sequences rare, yet found some public TCRs in many donors.

Sequences were obtained from PBMCs. This sequence originates from a middle-aged man in good health and CMV-seropositive. V usage is TRBV14 and J usage is TRBJ2-3; 12 bases are shared with TRBD2. For the CDR3, the DNA is TGTGCCAGCAGCCTGGGACTAGCGGGTACAGATACGCAGTATTTT. This codes for CASSLGLAGTDTQYF.